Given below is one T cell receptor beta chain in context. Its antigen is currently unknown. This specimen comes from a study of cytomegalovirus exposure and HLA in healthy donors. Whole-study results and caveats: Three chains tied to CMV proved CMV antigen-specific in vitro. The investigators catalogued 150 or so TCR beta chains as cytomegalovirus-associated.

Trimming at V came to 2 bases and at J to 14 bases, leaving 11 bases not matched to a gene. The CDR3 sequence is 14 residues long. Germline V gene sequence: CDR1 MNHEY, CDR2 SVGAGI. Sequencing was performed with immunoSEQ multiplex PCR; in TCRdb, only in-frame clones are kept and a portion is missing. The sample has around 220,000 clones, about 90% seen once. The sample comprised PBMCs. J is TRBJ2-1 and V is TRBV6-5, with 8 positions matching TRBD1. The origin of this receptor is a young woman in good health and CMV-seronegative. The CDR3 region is CASSYQKRTGSEFF. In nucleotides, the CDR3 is TGTGCCAGCAGTTACCAGAAGAGGACAGGGTCGGAGTTCTTC.